This T cell receptor (beta chain) was recovered during a study of cytomegalovirus exposure and HLA in healthy donors. Turning to the study itself: HLA-typed donors were the source of about 85 million unique TCRs held in an early data release. Falling in the Caucasian-associated ancestry cluster were 81% of about 400 genotyped donors. Study-wide findings and caveats: The number of N-insertions in an Asian-associated ancestry cluster was reportedly below the 666-donor mean in a later analysis. Across HLA loci, a later analysis found differing TCR association rates, with DRB1 most and HLA-C fewest.

The CDR3 sequence is 14 residues long. V shed 6 bases and J shed 0 bases, with 9 bases lying between them. Looked up from germline, CDR1 is SNHLY and CDR2 is FYNNEI. Both 60 Vbeta primers and 13 Jbeta primers went into the PCR. The data were produced by immunoSEQ multiplex PCR, yet TCRdb's version contains in-frame clones alone and is incomplete. The repertoire holds more than 95,000 clones, with 83% as singletons. In regard to this clone: The target antigen is unknown.

V and J are TRBV2 and TRBJ2-1, with D tentatively TRBD1 (6 bases). The specimen was PBMCs. The receptor was derived from a woman aged 40-49 years in good health and CMV-seropositive. Here the CDR3 DNA reads TGTGCCAGCAGGAGGGGGAGCTCCTACAATGAGCAGTTCTTC. This translates into CASRRGSSYNEQFF.